This T cell receptor (beta chain) was recovered during a study of vaccination and CD4 T cells after COVID-19. Study details: The convalescents included six males and four females, and among them two were Hispanic while seven were Caucasian.

Cultured CD4+ T-cell DNA underwent Oncomine TCR Beta short-read sequencing. TCRdb re-analysed the PCR reads in MiXCR, keeping a single row per CDR3 protein. The sample yields some 16,000 distinct CDR3 sequences, roughly 63% seen once. Concerning this clonotype: Its cognate antigen is unknown. At one end the junction does not follow the germline gene, possibly because of a read error.

Germline V gene sequence: CDR1 KGHDR, CDR2 SFDVKD. The CDR3 extends over 11 amino acids. Treatment: roughly 10-day PBMC culture with coronavirus spike peptide pools or control peptides (ViraFEST assay). V usage is TRBV24-1 and J usage is TRBJ1-1; D uncertain. This clonotype originated in a human donor who had recovered from COVID-19. Specimen: CD4+ T cells from blood, cultured in vitro. CDR3: CATSDGTTLRF. CDR3 DNA: TGTGCCACCAGTGATGGAACAACCCTTCGCTTT.